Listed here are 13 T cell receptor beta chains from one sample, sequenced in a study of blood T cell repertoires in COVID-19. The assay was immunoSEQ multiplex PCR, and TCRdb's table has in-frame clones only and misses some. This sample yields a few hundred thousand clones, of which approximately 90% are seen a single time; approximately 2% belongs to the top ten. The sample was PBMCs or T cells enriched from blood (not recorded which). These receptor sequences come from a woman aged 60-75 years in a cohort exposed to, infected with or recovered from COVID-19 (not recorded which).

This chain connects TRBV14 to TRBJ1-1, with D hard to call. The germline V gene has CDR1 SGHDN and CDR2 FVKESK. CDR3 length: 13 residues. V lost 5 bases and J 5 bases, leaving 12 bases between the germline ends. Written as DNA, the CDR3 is TGTGCCAGCAGCAGAATGAGAGGAACTGAAGCTTTCTTT. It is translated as CASSRMRGTEAFF.

In nucleotides, the CDR3 is TGCGCCAGCAGGAAGGCGGGACAGGGGTTAACCGGGGAGCTGTTTTTT. Protein: CASRKAGQGLTGELFF. The rearrangement joins TRBV5-1 to TRBJ2-2; 10 nucleotides match TRBD1. Germline CDR1 is SGHRS and CDR2 is YFSETQ. This CDR3 contains 16 residues. V was pared by 5 bases and J by 5 bases, with 9 bases of the junction left unmatched. The whole variable domain, filled in from reference TRBV5-1 and TRBJ2-2, reads KAGVTQTPRYLIKTRGQQVTLSCSPISGHRSVSWYQQTPGQGLQFLFEYFSETQRNKGNFPGRFSGRQFSNSRSEMNVSTLELGDSALYLCASRKAGQGLTGELFFGEGSRLTVL.

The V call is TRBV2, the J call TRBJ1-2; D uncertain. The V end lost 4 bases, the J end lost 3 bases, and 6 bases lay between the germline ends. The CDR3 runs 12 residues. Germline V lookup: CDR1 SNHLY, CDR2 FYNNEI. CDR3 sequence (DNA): TGTGCCAGCAGTGGGGCCGACTATGGCTACACCTTC. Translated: CASSGADYGYTF.

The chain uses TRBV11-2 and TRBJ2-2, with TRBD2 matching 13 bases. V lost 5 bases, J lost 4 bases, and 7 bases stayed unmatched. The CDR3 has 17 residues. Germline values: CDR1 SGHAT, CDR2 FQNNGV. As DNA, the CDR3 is TGTGCCAGCAGCCCCATGGGACTAGCGGGAATCACCGGGGAGCTGTTTTTT. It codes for CASSPMGLAGITGELFF.

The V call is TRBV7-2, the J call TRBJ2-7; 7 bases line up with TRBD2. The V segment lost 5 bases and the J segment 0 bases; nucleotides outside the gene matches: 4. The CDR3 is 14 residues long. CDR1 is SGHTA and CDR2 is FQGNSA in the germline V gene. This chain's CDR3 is CASSLSGDSYEQYF. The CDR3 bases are TGTGCCAGCAGCCTAAGCGGGGACTCCTACGAGCAGTACTTC.

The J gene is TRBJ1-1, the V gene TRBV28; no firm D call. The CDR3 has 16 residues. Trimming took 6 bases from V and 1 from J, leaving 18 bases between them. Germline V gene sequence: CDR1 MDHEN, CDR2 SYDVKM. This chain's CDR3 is CASRLPPGRRNTEAFF. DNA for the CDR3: TGTGCCAGCAGACTACCTCCGGGTCGGAGGAACACTGAAGCTTTCTTT.

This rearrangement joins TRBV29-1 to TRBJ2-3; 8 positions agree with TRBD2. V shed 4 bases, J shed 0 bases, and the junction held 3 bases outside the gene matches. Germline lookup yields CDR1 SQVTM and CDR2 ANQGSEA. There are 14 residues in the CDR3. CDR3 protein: CSVGTSTSTDTQYF. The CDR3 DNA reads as TGCAGCGTTGGGACTAGCACGAGCACAGATACGCAGTATTTT.

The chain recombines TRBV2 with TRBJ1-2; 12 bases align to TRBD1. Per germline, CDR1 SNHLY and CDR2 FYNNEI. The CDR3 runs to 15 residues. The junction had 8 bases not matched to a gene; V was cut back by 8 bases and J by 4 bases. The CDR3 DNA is TGTGCCAGCCGAACCGGGACAGGGGGCGCCTATGGCTACACCTTC. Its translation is CASRTGTGGAYGYTF.

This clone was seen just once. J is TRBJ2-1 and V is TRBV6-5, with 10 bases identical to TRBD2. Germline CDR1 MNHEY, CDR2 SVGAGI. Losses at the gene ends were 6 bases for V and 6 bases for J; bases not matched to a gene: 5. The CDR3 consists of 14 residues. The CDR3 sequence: CASSNSGRLNEQFF. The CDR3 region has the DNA TGTGCCAGCAGCAATAGCGGGAGGCTCAATGAGCAGTTCTTC.

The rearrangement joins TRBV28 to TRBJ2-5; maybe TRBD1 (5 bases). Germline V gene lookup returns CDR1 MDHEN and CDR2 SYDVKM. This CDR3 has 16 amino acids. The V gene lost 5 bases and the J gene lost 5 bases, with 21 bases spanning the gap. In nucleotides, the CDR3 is TGTGCCAGCAGTCTTGGGTGGGTGGTGAAGGGGGAGACCCAGTACTTC. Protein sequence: CASSLGWVVKGETQYF.

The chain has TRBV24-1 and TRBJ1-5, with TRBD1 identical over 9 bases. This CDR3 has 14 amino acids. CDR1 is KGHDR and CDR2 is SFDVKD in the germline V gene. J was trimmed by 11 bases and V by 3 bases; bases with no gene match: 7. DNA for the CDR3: TGTGCCACCAGTGATCCCGGACAGGGGAGGGCCCAGCATTTT. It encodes CATSDPGQGRAQHF.

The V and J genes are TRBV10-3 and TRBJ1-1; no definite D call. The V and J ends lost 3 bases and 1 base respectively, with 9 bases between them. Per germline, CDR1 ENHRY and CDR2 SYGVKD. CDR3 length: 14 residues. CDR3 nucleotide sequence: TGTGCCATCAGTGACAATAGTCCGAACACTGAAGCTTTCTTT. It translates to CAISDNSPNTEAFF.

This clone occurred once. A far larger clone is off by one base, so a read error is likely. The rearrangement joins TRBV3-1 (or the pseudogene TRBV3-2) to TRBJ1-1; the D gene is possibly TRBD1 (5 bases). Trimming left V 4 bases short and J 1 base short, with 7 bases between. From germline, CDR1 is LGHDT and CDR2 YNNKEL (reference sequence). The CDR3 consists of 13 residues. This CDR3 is CASSLGGNTEAFF. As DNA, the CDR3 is TGTGCCAGCAGCCTCGGGGGGAACACTGAAGCTTTCTTT.